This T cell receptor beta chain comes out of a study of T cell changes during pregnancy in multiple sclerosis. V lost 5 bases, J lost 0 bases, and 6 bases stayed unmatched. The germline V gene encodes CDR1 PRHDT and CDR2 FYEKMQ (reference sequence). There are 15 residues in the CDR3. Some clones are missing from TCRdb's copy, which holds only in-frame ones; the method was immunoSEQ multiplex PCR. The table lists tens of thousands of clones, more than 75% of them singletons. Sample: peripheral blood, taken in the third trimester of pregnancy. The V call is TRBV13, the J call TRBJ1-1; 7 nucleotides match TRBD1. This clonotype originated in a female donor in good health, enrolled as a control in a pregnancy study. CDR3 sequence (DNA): TGTGCCAGCAGCCTCAGACAGGGAATGAACACTGAAGCTTTCTTT. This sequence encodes CASSLRQGMNTEAFF.